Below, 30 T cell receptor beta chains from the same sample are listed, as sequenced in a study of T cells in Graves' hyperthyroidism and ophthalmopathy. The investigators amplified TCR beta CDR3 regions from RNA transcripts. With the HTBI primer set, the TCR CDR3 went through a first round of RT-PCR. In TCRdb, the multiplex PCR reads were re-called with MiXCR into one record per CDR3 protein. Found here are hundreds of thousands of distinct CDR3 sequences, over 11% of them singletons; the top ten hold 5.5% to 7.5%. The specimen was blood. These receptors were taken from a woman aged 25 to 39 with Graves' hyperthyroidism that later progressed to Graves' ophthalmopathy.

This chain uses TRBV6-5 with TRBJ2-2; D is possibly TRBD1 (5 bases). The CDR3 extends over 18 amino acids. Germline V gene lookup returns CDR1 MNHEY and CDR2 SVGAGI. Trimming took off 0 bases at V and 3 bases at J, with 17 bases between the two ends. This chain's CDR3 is CASSYSFAGPSDTGELFF. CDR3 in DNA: TGTGCCAGCAGTTACTCCTTCGCAGGGCCCTCAGACACCGGGGAGCTGTTTTTT.

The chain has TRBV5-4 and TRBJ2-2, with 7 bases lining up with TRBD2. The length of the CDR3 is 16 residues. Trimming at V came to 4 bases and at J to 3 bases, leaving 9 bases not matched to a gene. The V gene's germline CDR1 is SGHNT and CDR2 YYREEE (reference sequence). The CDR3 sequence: CASSTPEGGDTGELFF. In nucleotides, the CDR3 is TGTGCCAGCAGCACCCCCGAGGGAGGGGACACCGGGGAGCTGTTTTTT.

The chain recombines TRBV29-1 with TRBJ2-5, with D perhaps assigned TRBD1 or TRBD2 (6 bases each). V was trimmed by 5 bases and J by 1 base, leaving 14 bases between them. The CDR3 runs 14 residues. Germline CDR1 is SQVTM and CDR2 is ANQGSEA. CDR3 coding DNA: TGCAGCGTTCATATGCCGGGGGCCCAAGAGACCCAGTACTTC. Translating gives CSVHMPGAQETQYF.

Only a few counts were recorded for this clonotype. The CDR3 region is CASSVVPNEKLFF. In DNA form, the CDR3 reads TGTGCCAGCAGCGTAGTGCCTAATGAAAAACTGTTTTTT. The genes are TRBV9 and TRBJ1-4; D gene unclear. CDR3 size: 13 residues. The V gene's germline CDR1 is SGDLS and CDR2 YYNGEE. Deletions cut 0 bases from V and 3 bases from J, with 3 bases between. Drawing the rest from reference TRBV9 and TRBJ1-4, the complete variable domain is DSGVTQTPKHLITATGQRVTLRCSPRSGDLSVYWYQQSLDQGLQFLIQYYNGEERAKGNILERFSAQQFPDLHSELNLSSLELGDSALYFCASSVVPNEKLFFGSGTQLSVL.

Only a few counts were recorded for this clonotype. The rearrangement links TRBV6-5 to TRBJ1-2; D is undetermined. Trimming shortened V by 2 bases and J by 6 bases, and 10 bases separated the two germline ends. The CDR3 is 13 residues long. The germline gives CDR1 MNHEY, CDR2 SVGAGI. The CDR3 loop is CASSYPDFNGYTF. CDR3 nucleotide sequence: TGTGCCAGCAGTTACCCTGACTTTAATGGCTACACCTTC.

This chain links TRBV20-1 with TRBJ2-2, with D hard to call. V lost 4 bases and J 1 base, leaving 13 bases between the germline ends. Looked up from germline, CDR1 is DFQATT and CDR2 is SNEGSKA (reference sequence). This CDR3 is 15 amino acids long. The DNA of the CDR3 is TGCAGTGCTATAGACCTACTCCAGAACACCGGGGAGCTGTTTTTT. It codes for CSAIDLLQNTGELFF.

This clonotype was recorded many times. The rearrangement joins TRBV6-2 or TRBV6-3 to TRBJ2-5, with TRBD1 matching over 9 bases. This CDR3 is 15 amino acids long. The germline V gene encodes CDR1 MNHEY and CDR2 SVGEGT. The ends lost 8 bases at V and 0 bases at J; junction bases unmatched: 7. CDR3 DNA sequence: TGTGCCAGCCAACCGGGACAGGGCTACCAAGAGACCCAGTACTTC. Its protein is CASQPGQGYQETQYF.

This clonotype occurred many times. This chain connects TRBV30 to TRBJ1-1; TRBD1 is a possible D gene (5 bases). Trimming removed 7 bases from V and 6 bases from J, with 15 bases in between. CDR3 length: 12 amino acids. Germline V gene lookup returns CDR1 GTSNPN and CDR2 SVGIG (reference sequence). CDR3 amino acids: CAFGGILSEAFF. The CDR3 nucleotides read TGTGCCTTTGGGGGTATCTTATCTGAAGCTTTCTTT.

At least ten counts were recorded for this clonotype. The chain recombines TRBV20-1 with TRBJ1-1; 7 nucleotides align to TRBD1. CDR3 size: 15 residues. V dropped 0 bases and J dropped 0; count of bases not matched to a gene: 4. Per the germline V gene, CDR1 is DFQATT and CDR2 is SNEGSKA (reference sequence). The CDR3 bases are TGCAGTGCTAGAGATCGGGACAGCTTGAACACTGAAGCTTTCTTT. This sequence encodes CSARDRDSLNTEAFF.

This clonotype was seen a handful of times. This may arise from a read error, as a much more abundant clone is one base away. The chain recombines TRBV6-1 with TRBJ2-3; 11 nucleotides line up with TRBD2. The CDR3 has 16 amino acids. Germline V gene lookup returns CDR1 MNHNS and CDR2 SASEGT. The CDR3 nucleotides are TGTACCAGCAGTCAAGGGACTAGCGGTAGCACAGATACGCAGTATTTT. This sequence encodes CTSSQGTSGSTDTQYF.

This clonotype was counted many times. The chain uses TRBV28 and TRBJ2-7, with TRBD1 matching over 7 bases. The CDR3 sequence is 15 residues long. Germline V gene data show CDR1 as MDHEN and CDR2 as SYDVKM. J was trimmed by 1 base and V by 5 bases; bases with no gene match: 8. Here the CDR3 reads CASSPEGTVSYEQYF. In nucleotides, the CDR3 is TGTGCCAGCAGTCCCGAGGGGACAGTTTCCTACGAGCAGTACTTC.

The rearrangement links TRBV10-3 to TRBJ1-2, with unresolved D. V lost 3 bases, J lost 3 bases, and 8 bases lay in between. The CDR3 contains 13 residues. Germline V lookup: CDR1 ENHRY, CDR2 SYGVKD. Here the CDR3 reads CAISEEGHYGYTF. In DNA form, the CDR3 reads TGTGCCATCAGTGAAGAGGGCCACTATGGCTACACCTTC.

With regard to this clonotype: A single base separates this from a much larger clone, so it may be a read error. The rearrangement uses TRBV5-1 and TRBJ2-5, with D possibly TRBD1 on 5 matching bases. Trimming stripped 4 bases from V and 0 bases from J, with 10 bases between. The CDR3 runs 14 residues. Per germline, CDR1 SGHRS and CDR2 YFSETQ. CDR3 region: CASSQGRDQETQYF. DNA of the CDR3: TGCGCCAGCAGCCAGGGAAGGGACCAAGAGACCCAGTACTTC.

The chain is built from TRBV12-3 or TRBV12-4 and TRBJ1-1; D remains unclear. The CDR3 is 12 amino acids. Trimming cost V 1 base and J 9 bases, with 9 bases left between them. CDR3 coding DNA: TGTGCCAGCAGTTTAGGCCAGATTAAAGCTTTCTTT. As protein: CASSLGQIKAFF.

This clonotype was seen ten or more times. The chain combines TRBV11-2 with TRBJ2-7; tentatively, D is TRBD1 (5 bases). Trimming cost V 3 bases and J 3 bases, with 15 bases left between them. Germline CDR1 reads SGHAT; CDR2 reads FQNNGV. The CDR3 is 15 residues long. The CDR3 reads CASSFFGAQGYEQYF. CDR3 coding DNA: TGTGCCAGCAGCTTTTTCGGCGCCCAGGGCTACGAGCAGTACTTC. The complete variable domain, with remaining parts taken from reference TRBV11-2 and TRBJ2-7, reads EAGVAQSPRYKIIEKRQSVAFWCNPISGHATLYWYQQILGQGPKLLIQFQNNGVVDDSQLPKDRFSAERLKGVDSTLKIQPAKLEDSAVYLCASSFFGAQGYEQYFGPGTRLTVT.

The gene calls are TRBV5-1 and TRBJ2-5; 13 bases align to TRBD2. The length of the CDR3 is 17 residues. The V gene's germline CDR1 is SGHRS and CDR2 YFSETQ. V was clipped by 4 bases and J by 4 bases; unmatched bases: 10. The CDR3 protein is CASSRLAGGLGRETQYF. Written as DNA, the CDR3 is TGCGCCAGCAGCCGACTAGCGGGAGGTCTAGGCAGAGAGACCCAGTACTTC.

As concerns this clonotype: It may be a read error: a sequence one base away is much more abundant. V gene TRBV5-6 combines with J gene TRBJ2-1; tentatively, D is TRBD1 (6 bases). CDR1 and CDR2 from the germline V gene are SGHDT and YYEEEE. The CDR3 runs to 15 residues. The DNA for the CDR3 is TGTGTCAGCAGCTTAGAACAGGGAATCTTCCATGAGCAGTTCTTC. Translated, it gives CVSSLEQGIFHEQFF.

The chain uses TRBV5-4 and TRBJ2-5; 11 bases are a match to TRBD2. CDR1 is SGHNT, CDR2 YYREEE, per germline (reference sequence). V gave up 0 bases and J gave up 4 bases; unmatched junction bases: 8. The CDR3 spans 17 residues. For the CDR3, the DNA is TGTGCCAGCAGCTTGGGCCTAGCGGGAGGCGGAGGAGAGACCCAGTACTTC. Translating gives CASSLGLAGGGGETQYF.

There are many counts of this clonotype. As DNA, the CDR3 is TGTGCCAGCTCACCACCAGAGAATAGCAATCAGCCCCAGCATTTT. Protein sequence: CASSPPENSNQPQHF. This chain connects TRBV18 to TRBJ1-5; D gene uncertain. The CDR3 contains 15 residues. V lost 0 bases, J lost 0 bases, and 6 bases lay in between. The germline V gene encodes CDR1 KGHSH and CDR2 LQKENI.

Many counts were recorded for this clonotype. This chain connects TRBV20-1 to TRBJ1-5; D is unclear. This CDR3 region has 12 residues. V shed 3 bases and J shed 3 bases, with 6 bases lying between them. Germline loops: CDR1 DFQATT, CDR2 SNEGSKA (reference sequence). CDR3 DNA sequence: TGCAGTGCTAGTACCATCAATCAGCCCCAGCATTTT. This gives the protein CSASTINQPQHF.

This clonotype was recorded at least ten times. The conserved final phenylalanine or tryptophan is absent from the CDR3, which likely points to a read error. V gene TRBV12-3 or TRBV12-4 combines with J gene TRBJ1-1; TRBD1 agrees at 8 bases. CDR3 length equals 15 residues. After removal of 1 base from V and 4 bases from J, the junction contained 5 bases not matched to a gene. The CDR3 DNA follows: TGTGCCAGCAGTTTAGTTCCTGGACAGGGCACTGAAGCTTTCCTT. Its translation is CASSLVPGQGTEAFL.

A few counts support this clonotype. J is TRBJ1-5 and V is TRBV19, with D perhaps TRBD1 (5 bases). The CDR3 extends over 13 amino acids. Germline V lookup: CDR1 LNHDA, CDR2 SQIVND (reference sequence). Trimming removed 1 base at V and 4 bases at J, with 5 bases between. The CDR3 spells CASSIGGNQPQHF. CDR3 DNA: TGTGCCAGTAGTATAGGGGGGAATCAGCCCCAGCATTTT.

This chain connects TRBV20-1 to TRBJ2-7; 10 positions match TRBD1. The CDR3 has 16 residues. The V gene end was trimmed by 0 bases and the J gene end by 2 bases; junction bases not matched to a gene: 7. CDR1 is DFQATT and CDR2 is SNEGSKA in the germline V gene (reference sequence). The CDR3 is CSARDSGTGDTYEQYF. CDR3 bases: TGCAGTGCTAGAGATTCGGGGACAGGGGACACCTACGAGCAGTACTTC.

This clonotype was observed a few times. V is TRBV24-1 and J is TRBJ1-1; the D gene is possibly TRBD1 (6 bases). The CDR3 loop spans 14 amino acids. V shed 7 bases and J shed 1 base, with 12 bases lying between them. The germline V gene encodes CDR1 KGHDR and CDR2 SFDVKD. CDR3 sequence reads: CATRPRGGNTEAFF. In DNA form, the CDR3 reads TGTGCCACCAGACCCAGGGGCGGGAACACTGAAGCTTTCTTT.

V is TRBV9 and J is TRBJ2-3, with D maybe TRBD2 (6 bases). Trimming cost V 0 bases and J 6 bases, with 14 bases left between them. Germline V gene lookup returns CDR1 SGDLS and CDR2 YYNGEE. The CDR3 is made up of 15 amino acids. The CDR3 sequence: CASSVGVALADTQYF. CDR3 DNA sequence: TGTGCCAGCAGCGTAGGGGTCGCCCTAGCGGATACGCAGTATTTT.

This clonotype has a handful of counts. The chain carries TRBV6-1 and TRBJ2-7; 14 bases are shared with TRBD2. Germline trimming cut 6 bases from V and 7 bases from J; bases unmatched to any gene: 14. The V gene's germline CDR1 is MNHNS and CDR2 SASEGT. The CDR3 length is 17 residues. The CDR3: CASSSYVPRLAGGEQYF. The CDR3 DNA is TGTGCCAGCAGCAGTTACGTTCCCCGACTAGCGGGAGGGGAGCAGTACTTC.

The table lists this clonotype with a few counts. The CDR3 DNA sequence: TGCGCCAGCAGCCCTGGATTTGGTTCCGAGCAGTACTTC. Translation: CASSPGFGSEQYF. This rearrangement joins TRBV4-1 to TRBJ2-7; D remains unclear. CDR3 length: 13 residues. CDR1 is MGHRA and CDR2 is YSYEKL in the germline V gene. Trimming shortened V by 4 bases and J by 6 bases, and 13 bases separated the two germline ends.

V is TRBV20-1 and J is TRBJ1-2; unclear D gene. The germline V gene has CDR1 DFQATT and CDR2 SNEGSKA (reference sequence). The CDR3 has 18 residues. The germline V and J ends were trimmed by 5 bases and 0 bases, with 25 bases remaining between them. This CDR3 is CSASPPVGRVGANYGYTF. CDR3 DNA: TGCAGTGCTTCACCCCCCGTAGGGAGGGTTGGTGCTAACTATGGCTACACCTTC.

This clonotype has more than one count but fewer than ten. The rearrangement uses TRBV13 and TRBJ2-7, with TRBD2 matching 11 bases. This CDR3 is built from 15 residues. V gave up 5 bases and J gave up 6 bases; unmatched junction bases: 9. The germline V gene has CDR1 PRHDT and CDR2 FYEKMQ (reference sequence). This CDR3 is CASSKIAGGSIEQYF. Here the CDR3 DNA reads TGTGCCAGCAGCAAAATAGCGGGAGGGTCAATCGAGCAGTACTTC.

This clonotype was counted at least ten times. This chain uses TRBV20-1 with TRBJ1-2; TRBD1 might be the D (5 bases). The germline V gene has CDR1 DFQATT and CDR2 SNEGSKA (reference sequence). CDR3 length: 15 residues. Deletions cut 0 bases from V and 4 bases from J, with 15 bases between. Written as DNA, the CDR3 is TGCAGTGCTAGAGATGGCCGGGGGGAGGGCTATGGCTACACCTTC. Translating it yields CSARDGRGEGYGYTF.